Following are 25 T cell receptor beta chains from one sample sequenced in a study of early T cells in non-severe SARS-CoV-2 infection. TCRdb re-called the 5' RACE reads through MiXCR, storing one row per CDR3 protein. The sample lists roughly 45,000 distinct CDR3 sequences; about 11% were seen once. The specimen sequenced was whole blood. The receptors derive from an adult who was a healthcare worker with PCR-confirmed SARS-CoV-2 infection or an uninfected control (not recorded which).

This clonotype was seen many times. The chain has TRBV7-3 and TRBJ2-2; a weak D match, TRBD2 (5 bases). This CDR3 is built from 15 residues. Trimming stripped 2 bases from V and 3 bases from J, with 10 bases between. Per the germline V gene, CDR1 is SGHTA and CDR2 is FQGTGA. Here the CDR3 reads CASSLGLAYTGELFF. The CDR3 DNA sequence: TGTGCCAGCAGCTTAGGGCTAGCTTACACCGGGGAGCTGTTTTTT.

This clonotype was seen repeatedly, ten times or more. The J gene is TRBJ2-1, the V gene TRBV4-1; 7 bases line up with TRBD1. Looked up from germline, CDR1 is MGHRA and CDR2 is YSYEKL. This CDR3 region has 15 residues. With V trimmed by 0 bases and J by 9 bases, 8 bases remained unmatched. The chain's CDR3 is CASSQEGGLSGEQFF. DNA of the CDR3: TGCGCCAGCAGCCAAGAAGGGGGCCTTTCTGGTGAGCAGTTCTTC.

This chain joins TRBV5-1 and TRBJ1-4; no reliable D call. Germline-derived CDR1 and CDR2 are SGHRS and YFSETQ. This CDR3 is built from 13 residues. Trimming took off 0 bases at V and 5 bases at J, with 5 bases between the two ends. The CDR3 region is CASSLERNEKLFF. In nucleotides, the CDR3 is TGCGCCAGCAGCTTGGAGCGGAATGAAAAACTGTTTTTT.

In this sample, this clonotype turned up a few times. The V call is TRBV28, the J call TRBJ2-2, with 9 positions matching TRBD1. Germline V lookup: CDR1 MDHEN, CDR2 SYDVKM. The junction had 25 bases not matched to a gene; V was cut back by 5 bases and J by 3 bases. The CDR3 sequence is 22 residues long. In nucleotides, the CDR3 is TGTGCCAGCAGTGCCCAGCGACGGGGACAGGGTGGGTTCGTTGGCTACACCGGGGAGCTGTTTTTT. Its protein product is CASSAQRRGQGGFVGYTGELFF.

The chain joins TRBV11-2 to TRBJ2-1; TRBD2 matches 12 bases. Germline V CDR1 and CDR2: SGHAT, FQNNGV. CDR3 length equals 17 residues. Trimming at V came to 1 base and at J to 9 bases, leaving 10 bases not matched to a gene. This CDR3 reads CASSLGLAGGPGGEQFF. For the CDR3, the DNA is TGTGCCAGCAGCTTAGGGCTAGCGGGGGGGCCAGGTGGTGAGCAGTTCTTC.

This chain links TRBV7-2 with TRBJ2-7; D uncertain. The CDR3 spans 13 residues. Between the trimmed V and J ends, which lost 2 bases and 0 bases, there was a span of 5 bases. Germline CDR1 and CDR2: SGHTA and FQGNSA. The CDR3 DNA is TGTGCCAGCAGCTTACCTTCCTCCTACGAGCAGTACTTC. It is translated as CASSLPSSYEQYF.

This clonotype was seen many times. The CDR3: CASSVVMTSGYNEQFF. The DNA for the CDR3 is TGTGCCAGCAGCGTAGTAATGACTAGCGGGTACAATGAGCAGTTCTTC. The J gene is TRBJ2-1, the V gene TRBV9; TRBD2 matches at 10 bases. With 0 bases clipped from V and 4 bases from J, the junction kept 4 bases outside the gene matches. CDR1 is SGDLS and CDR2 is YYNGEE in the germline V gene. The CDR3 contains 16 residues.

This clonotype was counted at least ten times. The junction and the germline gene differ at one end; a read error may be behind it. V usage is TRBV28 and J usage is TRBJ2-1, with 9 bases lining up with TRBD1. There are 12 residues in the CDR3. Germline loops: CDR1 MDHEN, CDR2 SYDVKM. CDR3 in amino acids: CASSFSRTGVVF. CDR3 coding DNA: TGTGCCAGCAGTTTCTCGAGGACAGGGGTGGTCTTC.

V gene TRBV28 combines with J gene TRBJ2-5, with D perhaps TRBD1 (6 bases). The CDR3 loop spans 14 amino acids. V lost 5 bases and J 5 bases, leaving 15 bases between the germline ends. CDR1 is MDHEN, CDR2 SYDVKM, per germline. The CDR3 loop reads CASSTVQGHETQYF. The DNA for the CDR3 is TGTGCCAGCAGTACAGTCCAGGGGCATGAGACCCAGTACTTC.

This clonotype was counted at least ten times. The CDR3 is CASSLELSVKNTEAFF. Here the CDR3 DNA reads TGTGCCAGCAGCTTAGAGTTGTCTGTTAAGAACACTGAAGCTTTCTTT. The chain is built from TRBV7-9 and TRBJ1-1; no reliable D call. The CDR3 covers 16 residues. Germline V gene lookup returns CDR1 SEHNR and CDR2 FQNEAQ (reference sequence). V was pared by 1 base and J by 1 base, with 13 bases between.

This clonotype appeared many times. This chain connects TRBV7-9 to TRBJ2-1; tentatively, D is TRBD2 (6 bases). Trimming shortened V by 5 bases and J by 6 bases, and 23 bases separated the two germline ends. The CDR3 has 17 amino acids. Germline values: CDR1 SEHNR, CDR2 FQNEAQ (reference sequence). In DNA form, the CDR3 reads TGTGCCAGCAGCCGCCGCGGGAATCACTACCCAGCCAATGAGCAGTTCTTC. This translates into CASSRRGNHYPANEQFF.

In this sample, this clonotype turned up a few times. The rearrangement links TRBV7-2 to TRBJ2-3; D is perhaps TRBD1 (6 bases). Germline V gives CDR1 SGHTA, CDR2 FQGNSA. V lost 5 bases to trimming and J lost 4 bases, with 13 bases between them. The CDR3 is 14 amino acids. DNA of the CDR3: TGTGCCAGCAGCCGGAGCGCAGGGGCAGATACGCAGTATTTT. Its translation: CASSRSAGADTQYF.

This clonotype is medium-sized (0.01 to 0.1%) within its sample. This chain uses TRBV6-2 or TRBV6-3 with TRBJ1-1; D is ambiguous. V was shortened by 7 bases and J by 4 bases, with 7 bases between the two germline ends. This CDR3 is built from 11 residues. Germline-derived CDR1 and CDR2 are MNHEY and SVGEGT. The CDR3 spells CASTFGTEAFF. The CDR3 DNA sequence: TGTGCCAGCACCTTCGGCACTGAAGCTTTCTTT.

The chain is built from TRBV2 and TRBJ2-1; the D gene is possibly TRBD2 (6 bases). Germline-derived CDR1 and CDR2 are SNHLY and FYNNEI. This CDR3 has 13 residues. V shed 6 bases and J shed 8 bases, with 14 bases lying between them. The CDR3 sequence is CASRGLPGDEQFF. In DNA form, the CDR3 reads TGTGCCAGCAGGGGACTTCCAGGCGATGAGCAGTTCTTC. Supplemented by reference TRBV2 and TRBJ2-1, the full variable domain reads EPEVTQTPSHQVTQMGQEVILRCVPISNHLYFYWYRQILGQKVEFLVSFYNNEISEKSEIFDDQFSVERPDGSNFTLKIRSTKLEDSAMYFCASRGLPGDEQFFGPGTRLTVL.

This clonotype has a count of ten or more. This chain joins TRBV20-1 and TRBJ2-5, with D possibly being TRBD1 (6 bases). CDR1 and CDR2 from the germline V gene are DFQATT and SNEGSKA (reference sequence). The CDR3 is made up of 14 amino acids. Deletions cut 4 bases from V and 2 bases from J, with 14 bases between. The DNA of the CDR3 is TGCAGTGCTATACTGGGGGCCTCTCAAGAGACCCAGTACTTC. Translated, it gives CSAILGASQETQYF.

This clonotype showed up just a few times. The chain employs TRBV28 and TRBJ1-2, with D possibly being TRBD1 (6 bases). V dropped 5 bases and J dropped 6 bases, with 28 bases sitting between them. Germline loops: CDR1 MDHEN, CDR2 SYDVKM. The CDR3 is 18 amino acids. CDR3 DNA sequence: TGTGCCAGCAGTCTACATGTCGGACAGCTATCAGCACACCATGGCTACACCTTC. Translated, it gives CASSLHVGQLSAHHGYTF.

V gene TRBV12-3 or TRBV12-4 combines with J gene TRBJ2-7; maybe TRBD1 (6 bases). The CDR3 has 15 amino acids. V was trimmed by 5 bases and J by 0 bases, leaving 14 bases between them. CDR3 region: CASSPTTGPSYEQYF. CDR3 nucleotides: TGTGCCAGCAGTCCTACGACAGGACCCTCCTACGAGCAGTACTTC.

This clonotype came up many times. The chain recombines TRBV25-1 with TRBJ1-5; possibly TRBD1 for D (5 bases). The CDR3 has 13 amino acids. Trimming pared 3 bases from V and 11 bases from J, leaving 14 bases between. Germline CDR1 and CDR2: MGHDK and SYGVNS. The CDR3, as DNA: TGTGCCAGCAGTGATTGGGGCGTAGGTACCCAGCATTTT. Translating gives CASSDWGVGTQHF.

The chain joins TRBV2 to TRBJ1-6; D ambiguous. The V gene's germline CDR1 is SNHLY and CDR2 FYNNEI. The CDR3 is made up of 13 amino acids. The V gene lost 3 bases and the J gene lost 7 bases, with 7 bases spanning the gap. In DNA form, the CDR3 reads TGTGCCAGCAGTGAGTTATGGAATTCACCCCTCCACTTT. Amino acids: CASSELWNSPLHF.

J is TRBJ2-1 and V is TRBV7-9, with D unresolved. The CDR3 runs to 16 residues. Germline CDR1 and CDR2: SEHNR and FQNEAQ (reference sequence). With 0 bases removed from V and 3 bases from J, the gap between germline ends came to 12 bases. CDR3 sequence: CASSLARSASYNEQFF. The CDR3 nucleotides read TGTGCCAGCAGCTTAGCGCGCAGCGCCAGCTACAATGAGCAGTTCTTC. Combining the CDR3 with reference TRBV7-9 and TRBJ2-1 gives the whole variable domain DTGVSQNPRHKITKRGQNVTFRCDPISEHNRLYWYRQTLGQGPEFLTYFQNEAQLEKSRLLSDRFSAERPKGSFSTLEIQRTEQGDSAMYLCASSLARSASYNEQFFGPGTRLTVL.

This clonotype was observed many times. The chain is built from TRBV29-1 and TRBJ2-2; 12 nucleotides match TRBD2. Germline CDR1 is SQVTM and CDR2 is ANQGSEA. The trim removed 6 bases at V and 4 bases at J, leaving 3 bases unmatched. The CDR3 length is 14 residues. The CDR3 coding sequence is TGCAGCGTACTAGCGGGGGGTGGCACCGGGGAGCTGTTTTTT. This translates into CSVLAGGGTGELFF.

This clonotype showed up many times. This rearrangement joins TRBV6-1 to TRBJ1-1; maybe TRBD1 (6 bases). The CDR3 runs to 13 residues. Germline CDR1 reads MNHNS; CDR2 reads SASEGT. The V and J ends lost 5 bases and 3 bases respectively, with 10 bases between them. As DNA, the CDR3 is TGTGCCAGCAGTATTCAGGGGTACACTGAAGCTTTCTTT. Protein sequence: CASSIQGYTEAFF.

This clonotype turned up a few times. The chain uses TRBV3-1 and TRBJ2-5, with 11 bases lining up with TRBD1. Germline CDR1 reads LGHDT; CDR2 reads YNNKEL (reference sequence). The junction had 1 base not matched to a gene; V was cut back by 6 bases and J by 4 bases. This CDR3 spans 13 amino acids. CDR3 nucleotide sequence: TGTGCCAGCAGGGACAGGGGGCGAGAGACCCAGTACTTC. The encoded protein is CASRDRGRETQYF.

The DNA for the CDR3 is TGTGCCAGCAGTACAGAGAGTAATGGAAACACCATATATTTT. Its protein is CASSTESNGNTIYF. This sequence joins TRBV28 and TRBJ1-3; no clear D gene. The germline V gene has CDR1 MDHEN and CDR2 SYDVKM. V was shortened by 5 bases and J by 3 bases, with 11 bases between the two germline ends. CDR3 length equals 14 residues.

The rearrangement links TRBV6-1 to TRBJ2-4, with TRBD1 matching 7 bases. The V segment lost 4 bases and the J segment 1 base; nucleotides outside the gene matches: 1. This CDR3 is 14 amino acids long. CDR1 and CDR2 (germline): MNHNS, SASEGT. The CDR3 region is CASSAQGAKNIQYF. In nucleotides, the CDR3 is TGTGCCAGCAGTGCACAGGGGGCCAAAAACATTCAGTACTTC.